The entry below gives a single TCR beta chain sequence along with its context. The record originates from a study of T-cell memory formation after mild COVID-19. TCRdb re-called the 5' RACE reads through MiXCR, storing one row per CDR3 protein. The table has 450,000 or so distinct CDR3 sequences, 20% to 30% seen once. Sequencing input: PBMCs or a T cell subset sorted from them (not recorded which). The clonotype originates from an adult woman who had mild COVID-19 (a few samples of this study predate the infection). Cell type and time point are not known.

As DNA, the CDR3 is TGTGCCAGCAGTTCCGGAACGACAGGAATAGGTTCACCCCTCCACTTT. Protein: CASSSGTTGIGSPLHF. The V call is TRBV27, the J call TRBJ1-6; a weak D match, TRBD1 (6 bases). This CDR3 has 16 residues. V was trimmed by 4 bases and J by 9 bases, leaving 19 bases between them. In germline, CDR1 is MNHEY, CDR2 SMNVEV (reference sequence).